The clone carrying this TCR beta chain was counted once. Antigen unknown. These data originate in a study of cytomegalovirus exposure and HLA in healthy donors. About the study: Ancestry clustering placed 70% to 90% of more than 350 genotyped donors in the Caucasian-associated cluster.

This CDR3 region has 15 residues. The ends were cut back, 10 bases at V and 4 bases at J, with 21 bases in the middle. Germline V lookup: CDR1 LNHDA, CDR2 SQIVND (reference sequence). Study outcomes and limitations: According to the study, 150 to 200 TCR beta chains were cytomegalovirus-associated. Prediction of most subjects' HLA-A and HLA-B alleles by TCR beta sequences was reportedly accurate.

With 60 Vbeta and 13 Jbeta primers, the PCR was carried out. The protocol was immunoSEQ multiplex PCR, while the TCRdb copy is restricted to in-frame clones and leaves out a portion. The data show under 200,000 clones, 80% seen once. This TCR was sampled from a young man in good health and CMV-seronegative. Sequencing was done on a sample of PBMCs. This sequence joins TRBV19 and TRBJ2-3, with a possible D match to TRBD1 (6 bases). The CDR3 sequence is CATSGEPAGADTQYF. The CDR3 DNA follows: TGTGCCACCTCAGGGGAACCCGCGGGCGCAGATACGCAGTATTTT.